This passage covers 29 T cell receptor beta chains from one sample sequenced in a study of response to subunit inactivated influenza vaccine. MiXCR was run by TCRdb on the RT-PCR reads, yielding one entry per CDR3 protein. Here the sample spans around 580,000 distinct CDR3 sequences, 10% to 15% being singletons. Source: PBMCs from blood, taken on the day of vaccination. Receptors were obtained from a middle-aged man who received an inactivated influenza vaccine.

The chain carries TRBV20-1 and TRBJ1-1, with a tentative D call TRBD1 (6 bases). This CDR3 has 14 amino acids. CDR1 and CDR2 from the germline V gene are DFQATT and SNEGSKA (reference sequence). V was pared by 6 bases and J by 2 bases, with 16 bases between. CDR3 sequence (DNA): TGCAGTGCCAGGATGACAGGAGTAAACACTGAAGCTTTCTTT. This gives the protein CSARMTGVNTEAFF.

The rearrangement links TRBV20-1 to TRBJ2-7; 11 bases map to TRBD2. Germline-derived CDR1 and CDR2 are DFQATT and SNEGSKA (reference sequence). The CDR3 is 18 amino acids. Trimming at V came to 1 base and at J to 2 bases, leaving 13 bases not matched to a gene. The CDR3 is CSARGAPRTSGPTYEQYF. The DNA for the CDR3 is TGCAGTGCTAGAGGGGCACCCCGGACTAGCGGGCCCACCTACGAGCAGTACTTC.

This clonotype was recorded a few times. The junction departs from the called germline gene at one end, perhaps through a read error. The chain links TRBV20-1 to TRBJ2-7; the D gene is possibly TRBD2 (5 bases). Germline V CDR1 and CDR2: DFQATT, SNEGSKA (reference sequence). This CDR3 spans 12 amino acids. This chain's CDR3 is CSARVGERIGDF. CDR3 nucleotide sequence: TGCAGTGCTAGAGTCGGGGAACGCATCGGCGACTTC.

The chain couples TRBV6-5 to TRBJ2-3; possibly TRBD1 or TRBD2 for D (5 bases each). V was trimmed by 0 bases and J by 2 bases, leaving 9 bases between them. Germline V lookup: CDR1 MNHEY, CDR2 SVGAGI. The CDR3 is 15 residues long. The CDR3 protein is CASSYSGVPTDTQYF. The CDR3 region has the DNA TGTGCCAGCAGTTACTCGGGGGTCCCCACAGATACGCAGTATTTT.

The chain links TRBV29-1 to TRBJ1-1, with 8 bases lining up with TRBD1. This CDR3 is built from 16 residues. After removal of 3 bases from V and 6 bases from J, the junction contained 15 bases not matched to a gene. CDR1 and CDR2 from the germline V gene are SQVTM and ANQGSEA. CDR3 nucleotide sequence: TGCAGCGTTGATATCCAGGGGGCCGCATTTATGCCTGAAGCTTTCTTT. Translating it yields CSVDIQGAAFMPEAFF.

This clonotype was seen repeatedly, ten times or more. This chain joins TRBV5-1 and TRBJ2-1, with D uncertain. CDR3 length equals 16 residues. CDR1 and CDR2 from the germline V gene are SGHRS and YFSETQ. V lost 4 bases to trimming and J lost 3 bases, with 17 bases between them. CDR3 in DNA: TGCGCCAGCAGCCTACTGATCTGGGTTAGCTACAATGAGCAGTTCTTC. It specifies CASSLLIWVSYNEQFF.

The rearrangement uses TRBV6-2 or TRBV6-3 and TRBJ2-1, with 9 bases aligning to TRBD2. The germline CDR1 and CDR2 sequences are MNHEY and SVGEGT. The CDR3 has 15 amino acids. Losses at the gene ends were 3 bases for V and 5 bases for J; bases not matched to a gene: 5. CDR3 in amino acids: CASSYMGLANNEQFF. The CDR3 bases are TGTGCCAGCAGTTATATGGGACTAGCAAACAATGAGCAGTTCTTC.

This rearrangement joins TRBV3-1 to TRBJ2-4; D unclear. Trimming took 2 bases from V and 11 from J, leaving 10 bases between them. Germline V gene sequence: CDR1 LGHDT, CDR2 YNNKEL (reference sequence). The CDR3 is 12 residues long. CDR3 in DNA: TGTGCCAGCAGCCAAATGGGTATCTTTCAGTACTTC. It translates to CASSQMGIFQYF.

This clonotype came up a few times. This chain joins TRBV27 and TRBJ2-7, with D unresolved. CDR1 is MNHEY and CDR2 is SMNVEV in the germline V gene (reference sequence). V lost 7 bases, J lost 2 bases, and 18 bases lay in between. The CDR3 sequence is 15 residues long. The CDR3 DNA sequence: TGTGCCAGCACCGAGCTAGGAGCGAGGCCCTACGAGCAGTACTTC. Protein sequence: CASTELGARPYEQYF.

This chain joins TRBV4-3 and TRBJ2-1; perhaps TRBD2 as D (5 bases). The germline gives CDR1 LGHNA, CDR2 YSLEER. The V end was cut by 4 bases, the J end by 9 bases, with 22 bases between. This CDR3 has 16 amino acids. The DNA of the CDR3 is TGCGCCAGCAGCCCAAGGGTCGGGGTGGGAGCTAGTGAGCAGTTCTTC. This gives the protein CASSPRVGVGASEQFF.

The CDR3 protein is CAWSVVVYEQYF. The CDR3 coding sequence is TGTGCCTGGAGTGTAGTAGTTTACGAGCAGTACTTC. The chain recombines TRBV30 with TRBJ2-7; D remains unclear. This CDR3 region has 12 residues. The ends were cut back, 0 bases at V and 4 bases at J, with 7 bases in the middle. Germline loops: CDR1 GTSNPN, CDR2 SVGIG (reference sequence). The complete variable domain, with remaining parts taken from reference TRBV30 and TRBJ2-7, reads SQTIHQWPATLVQPVGSPLSLECTVEGTSNPNLYWYRQAAGRGLQLLFYSVGIGQISSEVPQNLSASRPQDRQFILSSKKLLLSDSGFYLCAWSVVVYEQYFGPGTRLTVT.

This clonotype was recorded a few times. This chain links TRBV11-2 with TRBJ2-5; 9 nucleotides align to TRBD2. The V gene end was trimmed by 5 bases and the J gene end by 5 bases; junction bases not matched to a gene: 12. The CDR3 is 16 residues long. The V gene's germline CDR1 is SGHAT and CDR2 FQNNGV. The CDR3, as DNA: TGTGCCAGCAGCCCCTCCGGGACTAGCTGGCGTGAGACCCAGTACTTC. This sequence encodes CASSPSGTSWRETQYF.

The chain is built from TRBV12-3 or TRBV12-4 and TRBJ1-3; D uncertain. The length of the CDR3 is 15 residues. Trimming removed 1 base from V and 1 base from J, with 8 bases in between. The CDR3 loop is CASSLDLRSGNTIYF. CDR3 nucleotide sequence: TGTGCCAGCAGTTTAGACCTCCGATCTGGAAACACCATATATTTT.

The chain couples TRBV12-3 or TRBV12-4 to TRBJ2-1, with D possibly TRBD2 on 6 matching bases. The ends were cut back, 7 bases at V and 4 bases at J, with 14 bases in the middle. This CDR3 is built from 14 residues. The CDR3: CASTQGGIYNEQFF. Here the CDR3 DNA reads TGTGCCAGCACCCAGGGCGGGATTTACAATGAGCAGTTCTTC.

This clonotype appeared a few times. This CDR3 is CASTNPFQPQHF. DNA of the CDR3: TGTGCCAGCACCAATCCGTTTCAGCCCCAGCATTTT. V and J are TRBV28 and TRBJ1-5, with D uncertain. Germline-derived CDR1 and CDR2 are MDHEN and SYDVKM. Deletions cut 7 bases from V and 6 bases from J, with 10 bases between. The CDR3 covers 12 residues.

Concerning this clonotype itself: A much larger clone differs from this one at a single base, so this may be a read error. The chain combines TRBV12-3 or TRBV12-4 with TRBJ2-1, with D tentatively TRBD1 (6 bases). The CDR3 sequence is 15 residues long. Trimming stripped 2 bases from V and 8 bases from J, with 16 bases between. In DNA, the CDR3 is TGTGCCAGCAGTTTACTTGGGGGCTCTGGGGATGAGCAGTTCTTC. It encodes CASSLLGGSGDEQFF.

This clonotype was counted a few times. J is TRBJ2-1 and V is TRBV7-9; no clear D. The CDR3 has 16 amino acids. With 1 base removed from V and 3 bases from J, the gap between germline ends came to 13 bases. Looked up from germline, CDR1 is SEHNR and CDR2 is FQNEAQ (reference sequence). The CDR3 spells CASSLGPTFIYNEQFF. The CDR3 coding sequence is TGTGCCAGCAGCTTAGGTCCCACGTTCATCTACAATGAGCAGTTCTTC.

The table lists this clonotype with many counts. The genes are TRBV3-1 and TRBJ2-1; D is possibly TRBD1 (6 bases). The germline V gene encodes CDR1 LGHDT and CDR2 YNNKEL (reference sequence). The CDR3 sequence is 14 residues long. V lost 1 base to trimming and J lost 7 bases, with 11 bases between them. CDR3 amino acids: CASSQGSGVNEQFF. The CDR3 DNA sequence: TGTGCCAGCAGCCAAGGTTCAGGGGTTAATGAGCAGTTCTTC.

The table lists this clonotype with a few counts. The rearrangement joins TRBV20-1 to TRBJ2-3; D ambiguous. Germline CDR1 reads DFQATT; CDR2 reads SNEGSKA (reference sequence). CDR3 length equals 15 residues. V shed 6 bases and J shed 0 bases, with 16 bases lying between them. The chain's CDR3 is CSATRTPTSTDTQYF. In DNA, the CDR3 is TGCAGTGCGACCCGGACCCCCACAAGCACAGATACGCAGTATTTT.

There are many counts of this clonotype. This chain uses TRBV29-1 with TRBJ2-5, with D possibly matching TRBD1 (6 bases). Germline V gene sequence: CDR1 SQVTM, CDR2 ANQGSEA. V was shortened by 4 bases and J by 4 bases, with 10 bases between the two germline ends. The CDR3 length is 12 residues. The CDR3 bases are TGCAGCGTTGCTCAGGGGAGAGAGACCCAGTACTTC. It encodes CSVAQGRETQYF. Using reference TRBV29-1 and TRBJ2-5 for the parts outside the CDR3, the full variable domain is SAVISQKPSRDICQRGTSLTIQCQVDSQVTMMFWYRQQPGQSLTLIATANQGSEATYESGFVIDKFPISRPNLTFSTLTVSNMSPEDSSIYLCSVAQGRETQYFGPGTRLLVL.

This clonotype was detected ten times or more. The genes are TRBV5-1 and TRBJ2-3; 7 bases are shared with TRBD1. The V gene end was trimmed by 6 bases and the J gene end by 0 bases; junction bases not matched to a gene: 7. In germline, CDR1 is SGHRS, CDR2 YFSETQ. This CDR3 has 15 amino acids. CDR3 protein: CASNTGAGSTDTQYF. CDR3 DNA: TGCGCCAGCAACACAGGGGCTGGTAGCACAGATACGCAGTATTTT.

This clonotype was seen more than once but under ten times. The chain recombines TRBV7-9 with TRBJ2-3; D gene unclear. The CDR3 sequence is 12 residues long. Germline CDR1 SEHNR, CDR2 FQNEAQ (reference sequence). Trimming took off 10 bases at V and 0 bases at J, with 8 bases between the two ends. CDR3 sequence (DNA): TGTGCCATCTATAAAAGCACAGATACGCAGTATTTT. Its translation is CAIYKSTDTQYF.

Ten or more counts support this clonotype. This chain links TRBV9 with TRBJ1-4; D is ambiguous. Looked up from germline, CDR1 is SGDLS and CDR2 is YYNGEE. The ends were cut back, 1 base at V and 12 bases at J, with 13 bases in the middle. The CDR3 totals 13 residues. The CDR3 nucleotides read TGTGCCAGCAGCGTATATAGGGAAGGACAACTGTTTTTT. Amino acids: CASSVYREGQLFF.

This clonotype was counted between two and nine times. The J gene is TRBJ2-2, the V gene TRBV20-1, with D perhaps TRBD1 (6 bases). Trimming stripped 3 bases from V and 6 bases from J, with 14 bases between. The CDR3 consists of 14 residues. Germline V gene data show CDR1 as DFQATT and CDR2 as SNEGSKA (reference sequence). Here the CDR3 reads CSARQTGLAGELFF. The CDR3 DNA is TGCAGTGCTAGGCAAACAGGGTTGGCCGGGGAGCTGTTTTTT.

The rearrangement links TRBV20-1 to TRBJ1-4, with 10 bases lining up with TRBD1. The ends lost 0 bases at V and 6 bases at J; junction bases unmatched: 7. The germline CDR1 and CDR2 sequences are DFQATT and SNEGSKA (reference sequence). The CDR3 consists of 16 residues. The CDR3 sequence is CSARDIDRGLYEKLFF. CDR3 coding DNA: TGCAGTGCTAGAGATATCGACAGGGGGCTGTATGAAAAACTGTTTTTT.

This clonotype was detected many times. CDR3 loop: CASSLIAGGSLNEQFF. The CDR3 DNA reads TGCGCCAGCAGCTTGATAGCGGGGGGGTCTCTCAATGAGCAGTTCTTC. This chain links TRBV5-1 with TRBJ2-1; 11 nucleotides line up with TRBD2. V gave up 1 base and J gave up 6 bases; unmatched junction bases: 6. CDR3 length equals 16 residues. The germline V gene encodes CDR1 SGHRS and CDR2 YFSETQ.

Ten or more counts support this clonotype. The chain recombines TRBV6-2 or TRBV6-3 with TRBJ2-1; 7 bases fit TRBD1. Trimming cost V 6 bases and J 7 bases; bases outside gene matches: 15. This CDR3 is 16 amino acids long. Germline CDR1 MNHEY, CDR2 SVGEGT. CDR3 DNA sequence: TGTGCCAGCAGACCAGACTTAAGGGACAGATTGAATGAGCAGTTCTTC. Protein: CASRPDLRDRLNEQFF.

This clonotype was counted at least ten times. V is TRBV5-5 and J is TRBJ2-7; 8 bases agree with TRBD1. CDR3 size: 15 residues. V lost 2 bases to trimming and J lost 3 bases; unmatched junction nucleotides: 7. Per the germline V gene, CDR1 is SGHKS and CDR2 is YYEKEE (reference sequence). CDR3 residues: CASSLAGGASYEQYF. CDR3 in DNA: TGTGCCAGCAGCTTAGCAGGGGGCGCGAGCTACGAGCAGTACTTC.

This clonotype was counted a few times. This sequence joins TRBV2 and TRBJ2-1, with D perhaps matching TRBD2 (7 bases). This CDR3 is built from 15 residues. Trimming stripped 2 bases from V and 6 bases from J, with 14 bases between. Per the germline V gene, CDR1 is SNHLY and CDR2 is FYNNEI. In nucleotides, the CDR3 is TGTGCCAGCAGTGAAAAGGGGGGGTCTTTCAATGAGCAGTTCTTC. Its translation: CASSEKGGSFNEQFF.